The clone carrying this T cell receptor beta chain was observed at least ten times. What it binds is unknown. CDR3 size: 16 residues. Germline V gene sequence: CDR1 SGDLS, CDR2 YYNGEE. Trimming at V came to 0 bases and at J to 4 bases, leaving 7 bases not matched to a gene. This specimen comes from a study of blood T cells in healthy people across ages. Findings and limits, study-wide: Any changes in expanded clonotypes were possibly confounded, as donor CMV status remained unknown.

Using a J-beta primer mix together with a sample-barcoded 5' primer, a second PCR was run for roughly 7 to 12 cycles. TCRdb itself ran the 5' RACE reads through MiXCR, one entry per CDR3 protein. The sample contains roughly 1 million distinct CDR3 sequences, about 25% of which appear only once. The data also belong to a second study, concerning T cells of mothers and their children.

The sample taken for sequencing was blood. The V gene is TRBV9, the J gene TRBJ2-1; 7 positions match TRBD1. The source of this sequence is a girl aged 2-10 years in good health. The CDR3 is CASSVGQGSKYNEQFF. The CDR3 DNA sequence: TGTGCCAGCAGCGTAGGACAGGGATCAAAATACAATGAGCAGTTCTTC.